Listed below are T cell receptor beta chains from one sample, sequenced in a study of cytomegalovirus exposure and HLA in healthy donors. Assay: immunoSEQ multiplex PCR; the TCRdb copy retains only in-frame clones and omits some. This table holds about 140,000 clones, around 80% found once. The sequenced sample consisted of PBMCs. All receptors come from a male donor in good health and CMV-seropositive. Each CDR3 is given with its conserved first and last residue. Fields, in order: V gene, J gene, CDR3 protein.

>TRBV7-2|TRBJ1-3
CASSAWTGRNSGNTIYF
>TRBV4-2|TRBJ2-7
CASSQDAAGLVLREQYF
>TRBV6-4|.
CASSDRWTSGHSYEQYF
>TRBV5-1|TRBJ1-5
CASSLQGGNQPQHF
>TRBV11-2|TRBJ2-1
CASSIRTQFNEQFF
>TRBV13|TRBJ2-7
CASSLTTTDPYEQYF
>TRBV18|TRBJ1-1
CASSPEESTEAFF
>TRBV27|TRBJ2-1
CASSLNSRGAYNEQFF
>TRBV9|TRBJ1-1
CASSPWTGNPTEAFF
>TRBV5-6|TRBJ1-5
CASSLKSSNQPQHF
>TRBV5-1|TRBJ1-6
CASSPKTAVTRNSPLHF
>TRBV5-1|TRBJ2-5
CASILAGGAAETQYF
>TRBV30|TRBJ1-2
CAWSPQGEGLYGYTF
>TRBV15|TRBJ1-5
CATSRRSINQPQHF
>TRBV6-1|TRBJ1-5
CASSEARLGNQPQHF
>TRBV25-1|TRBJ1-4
CASSEEGADRKGNEKLFF
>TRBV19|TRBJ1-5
CASSSGTGQPQHF
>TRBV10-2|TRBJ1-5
CASSLTGEGPPSQPQHF
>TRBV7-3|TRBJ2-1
CASSPLAGGDNEQFF
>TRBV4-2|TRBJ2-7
CASSQEGPGTSGRIEQYF
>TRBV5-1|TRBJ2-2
CASSLDGQGELFF
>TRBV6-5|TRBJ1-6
CASSYRGGVNSPLHF
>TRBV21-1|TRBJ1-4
CASSKGTGRTTNEKLFF
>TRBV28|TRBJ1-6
CASSVGGQLITLHF
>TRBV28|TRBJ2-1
CASTSASSYNEQFF
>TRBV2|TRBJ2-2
CASSYTGDTKNTGELFF
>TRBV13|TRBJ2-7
CASSLFILGEQYF
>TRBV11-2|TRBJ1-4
CASSDRDRGATNEKLFF
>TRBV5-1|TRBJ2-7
CASSPGTGVEQYF
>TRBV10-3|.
CAISEGTGTEGYEQYF
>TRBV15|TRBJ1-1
CATSRGQNTEAFF
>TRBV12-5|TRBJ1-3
CASGLGDTDTIYF
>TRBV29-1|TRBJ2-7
CSVRGTGNYEQYF
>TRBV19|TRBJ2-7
CASSWASRDYEQYF
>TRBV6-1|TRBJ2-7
CASSVTSGFPSYEQYF
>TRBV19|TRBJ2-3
CASSAGTSTDTQYF
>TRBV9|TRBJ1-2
CASSGGLNYGYTF
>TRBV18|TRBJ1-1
CASSPPGLTNTEAFF
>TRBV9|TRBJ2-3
CASSHTSGGDTDTQYF
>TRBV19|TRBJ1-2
CAKDRGPGYGYTF
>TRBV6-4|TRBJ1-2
CASSDSSGGEYGYTF
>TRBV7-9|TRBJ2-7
CASRGQETYEQYF
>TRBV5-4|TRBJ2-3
CASSHATGGDTQYF
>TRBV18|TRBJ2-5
CASSPLGGETQYF
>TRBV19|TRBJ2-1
CASSIVVAGYNEQFF
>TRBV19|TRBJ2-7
CASSNSGSYEQYF
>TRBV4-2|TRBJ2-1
CASSQGRGLAGNEQFF
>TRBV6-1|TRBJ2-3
CASSEMAGGPVTDTQYF
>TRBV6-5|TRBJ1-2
CASSTGTGGYGYTF
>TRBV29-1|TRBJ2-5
CSVEGSDQETQYF
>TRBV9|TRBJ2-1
CASSVEGDREDEQFF
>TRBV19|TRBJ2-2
CASSGAGGMPGGAGELFF
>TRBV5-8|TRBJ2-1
CASSRGLAAYNEQFF
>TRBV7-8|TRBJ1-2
CASSLVGGEYGYTF